A single sample is the source of the 14 T cell receptor beta chains below, sequenced in a study of cytomegalovirus exposure and HLA in healthy donors. Vbeta (60) and Jbeta (13) primers were used in the PCR. TCRdb's table, derived via immunoSEQ multiplex PCR, lists solely in-frame clones and lacks some. The profile shows some 130,000 clones, more than 70% of them singletons. The sequencing sample was made of PBMCs. The receptors here all came from a male donor in good health and CMV-seropositive.

Worth noting for this clone: The CDR3 does not end in the conserved phenylalanine or tryptophan, so this is likely a read error. The chain uses TRBV27 and TRBJ1-2; D perhaps matches TRBD1 (5 bases). The V end was cut by 6 bases, the J end by 8 bases, with 19 bases between. The CDR3 spans 14 residues. CDR1 is MNHEY, CDR2 SMNVEV, per germline (reference sequence). CDR3 in amino acids: CASSPVGRSGGYTL. CDR3 in DNA: TGTGCCAGCAGCCCGGTTGGTAGGTCAGGGGGCTACACCCTC.

The CDR3 coding sequence is TGTGCCAGCAGCCTGGAGGGGGCGGTCGGGGAGCTGTTTTTT. It codes for CASSLEGAVGELFF. The chain combines TRBV4-2 with TRBJ2-2; a possible D gene is TRBD1 (7 bases). Trimming removed 4 bases at V and 7 bases at J, with 13 bases between. The CDR3 has 14 amino acids. Germline V gene sequence: CDR1 LGHNA, CDR2 YNFKEQ.

This rearrangement joins TRBV28 to TRBJ2-6, with D possibly matching TRBD1 (6 bases). Trimming cost V 1 base and J 1 base, with 14 bases left between them. CDR3 length: 18 amino acids. From germline, CDR1 is MDHEN and CDR2 SYDVKM. CDR3 sequence: CASSLSGQGLSGANVLTF. The DNA for the CDR3 is TGTGCCAGCAGTTTATCCGGTCAGGGGCTGTCTGGGGCCAACGTCCTGACTTTC.

Notes on this clone: At the DNA level, this CDR3 is encoded by other sequences in the same sample as well. The chain recombines TRBV7-9 with TRBJ1-6; 9 bases map to TRBD1. J lost 9 bases, V lost 4 bases, and 4 bases had no gene match. Germline-derived CDR1 and CDR2 are SEHNR and FQNEAQ (reference sequence). This CDR3 has 14 amino acids. This CDR3 reads CASSSGQGSSPLHF. CDR3 nucleotides: TGTGCCAGCAGCTCGGGACAGGGCAGTTCACCCCTCCACTTT. Full variable domain (remainder filled in from reference TRBV7-9 and TRBJ1-6): DTGVSQNPRHKITKRGQNVTFRCDPISEHNRLYWYRQTLGQGPEFLTYFQNEAQLEKSRLLSDRFSAERPKGSFSTLEIQRTEQGDSAMYLCASSSGQGSSPLHFGNGTRLTVT.

In its sample, this clone was seen once. The chain couples TRBV5-1 to TRBJ1-2, with 7 bases aligning to TRBD1. The V gene end was trimmed by 4 bases and the J gene end by 2 bases; junction bases not matched to a gene: 5. The CDR3 runs 14 residues. The germline V gene has CDR1 SGHRS and CDR2 YFSETQ. The CDR3 nucleotides read TGCGCCAGCAGCCCCGACAGGGTGAACTATGGCTACACCTTC. It is translated as CASSPDRVNYGYTF. Combining the CDR3 with reference TRBV5-1 and TRBJ1-2 gives the whole variable domain KAGVTQTPRYLIKTRGQQVTLSCSPISGHRSVSWYQQTPGQGLQFLFEYFSETQRNKGNFPGRFSGRQFSNSRSEMNVSTLELGDSALYLCASSPDRVNYGYTFGSGTRLTVV.

The chain recombines TRBV10-1 with TRBJ2-1; 7 bases map to TRBD1. The germline V gene encodes CDR1 WNHNN and CDR2 SYGVQD (reference sequence). There are 15 residues in the CDR3. J gave up 4 bases and V 3 bases, and 6 bases lay outside the gene matches. The CDR3 DNA reads as TGCGCCAGCAGTGACGGCAGGGGGTTTTACAATGAGCAGTTCTTC. Translation gives CASSDGRGFYNEQFF.

This sequence joins TRBV5-8 and TRBJ1-5, with no clear D. This CDR3 has 13 amino acids. V was cut by 4 bases and J by 0 bases, with 5 bases left in between. From germline, CDR1 is SGHTS and CDR2 YDEGEE. The CDR3 loop is CASSQSSNQPQHF. CDR3 coding DNA: TGTGCCAGCAGCCAGTCTAGCAATCAGCCCCAGCATTTT.

This chain uses TRBV7-6 with TRBJ2-2; 8 bases line up with TRBD1. V lost 2 bases and J lost 0; bases outside the gene matches: 2. The CDR3 length is 16 residues. Germline-derived CDR1 and CDR2 are SGHVS and FNYEAQ. The DNA of the CDR3 is TGTGCCAGCAGCTTAAGGACAGGGACGAACACCGGGGAGCTGTTTTTT. Protein product: CASSLRTGTNTGELFF.

V is TRBV9 and J is TRBJ2-3; possible D gene TRBD2, 5 bases. The CDR3 has 16 amino acids. Per germline, CDR1 SGDLS and CDR2 YYNGEE. Trimming stripped 0 bases from V and 0 bases from J, with 11 bases between. CDR3 sequence (DNA): TGTGCCAGCAGCGTAGCTACTGGCGGGAGCACAGATACGCAGTATTTT. Protein product: CASSVATGGSTDTQYF.

The chain employs TRBV30 and TRBJ1-2, with D hard to call. Germline V gene data show CDR1 as GTSNPN and CDR2 as SVGIG (reference sequence). The CDR3 consists of 13 residues. Trimming removed 0 bases from V and 8 bases from J, with 13 bases in between. CDR3 sequence reads: CAWSVRWRDGYTF. The DNA of the CDR3 is TGTGCCTGGAGTGTAAGGTGGAGAGACGGCTACACCTTC.

J is TRBJ2-5 and V is TRBV28; 10 nucleotides match TRBD1. The CDR3 contains 17 residues. Germline V gene data show CDR1 as MDHEN and CDR2 as SYDVKM. The V and J ends lost 5 bases and 5 bases, in that order; junction bases with no gene match: 14. CDR3 region: CASSPSRWTGGAETQYF. CDR3 bases: TGTGCCAGCAGTCCCAGCAGATGGACAGGGGGGGCCGAGACCCAGTACTTC.

The V call is TRBV9, the J call TRBJ2-1; TRBD2 agrees at 8 bases. V dropped 0 bases and J dropped 3; count of bases not matched to a gene: 8. The CDR3 is made up of 17 amino acids. Germline loops: CDR1 SGDLS, CDR2 YYNGEE. The chain's CDR3 is CASSVAGGGRYYNEQFF. CDR3 sequence (DNA): TGTGCCAGCAGCGTAGCCGGCGGGGGGAGGTACTACAATGAGCAGTTCTTC.

This clone turned up a few times. The chain links TRBV2 to TRBJ2-5, with 9 bases fitting TRBD2. Losses at the gene ends were 4 bases for V and 0 bases for J; bases not matched to a gene: 9. Per germline, CDR1 SNHLY and CDR2 FYNNEI. The CDR3 sequence is 17 residues long. As DNA, the CDR3 is TGTGCCAGCAGTGGTTCATTTGGACTAGCGTACCAAGAGACCCAGTACTTC. Translation gives CASSGSFGLAYQETQYF.

This clone was recorded once. V gene TRBV7-2 combines with J gene TRBJ2-2; no clear D gene. CDR1 and CDR2 from the germline V gene are SGHTA and FQGNSA. This CDR3 is 15 amino acids long. Between the trimmed V and J ends, which lost 1 base and 1 base, there was a span of 7 bases. The CDR3 sequence is CASSLGLLNTGELFF. The CDR3 region has the DNA TGTGCCAGCAGCTTAGGACTCCTGAACACCGGGGAGCTGTTTTTT.